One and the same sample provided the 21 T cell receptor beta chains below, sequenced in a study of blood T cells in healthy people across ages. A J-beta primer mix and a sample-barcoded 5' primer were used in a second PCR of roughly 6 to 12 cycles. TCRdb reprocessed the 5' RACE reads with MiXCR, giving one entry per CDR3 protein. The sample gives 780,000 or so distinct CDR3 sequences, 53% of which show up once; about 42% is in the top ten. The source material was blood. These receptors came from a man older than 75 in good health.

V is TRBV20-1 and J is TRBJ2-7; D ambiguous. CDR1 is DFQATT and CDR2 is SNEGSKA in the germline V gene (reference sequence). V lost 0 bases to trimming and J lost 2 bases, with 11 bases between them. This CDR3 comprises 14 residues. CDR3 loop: CSARDGSTTYEQYF. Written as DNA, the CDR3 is TGCAGTGCTAGAGATGGCTCAACCACCTACGAGCAGTACTTC.

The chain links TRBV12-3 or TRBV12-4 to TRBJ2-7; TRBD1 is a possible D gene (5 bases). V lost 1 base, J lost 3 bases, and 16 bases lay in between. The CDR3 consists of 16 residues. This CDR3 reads CASSLGQGSLIYEQYF. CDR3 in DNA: TGTGCCAGCAGTTTAGGGCAGGGATCACTAATCTACGAGCAGTACTTC.

The chain's CDR3 is CASSQGMGLAETQYF. The CDR3, as DNA: TGTGCCAGCAGCCAAGGAATGGGACTGGCGGAGACCCAGTACTTC. The chain combines TRBV3-1 with TRBJ2-5, with D possibly matching TRBD2 (6 bases). V gave up 1 base and J gave up 5 bases, with 14 bases separating them. The CDR3 consists of 15 residues. CDR1 and CDR2 (germline): LGHDT, YNNKEL (reference sequence).

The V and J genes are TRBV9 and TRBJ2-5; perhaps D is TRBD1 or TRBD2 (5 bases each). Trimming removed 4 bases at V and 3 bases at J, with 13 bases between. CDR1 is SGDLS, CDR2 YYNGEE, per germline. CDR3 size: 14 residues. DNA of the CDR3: TGTGCCAGCAGCCCGGGGCCTATAAAAGAGACCCAGTACTTC. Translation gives CASSPGPIKETQYF.

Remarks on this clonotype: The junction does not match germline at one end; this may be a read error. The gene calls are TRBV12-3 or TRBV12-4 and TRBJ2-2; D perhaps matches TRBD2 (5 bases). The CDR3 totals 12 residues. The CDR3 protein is CASRSNTGEPFF. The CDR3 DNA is TGTGCCAGCAGGTCAAACACCGGGGAGCCGTTTTTT.

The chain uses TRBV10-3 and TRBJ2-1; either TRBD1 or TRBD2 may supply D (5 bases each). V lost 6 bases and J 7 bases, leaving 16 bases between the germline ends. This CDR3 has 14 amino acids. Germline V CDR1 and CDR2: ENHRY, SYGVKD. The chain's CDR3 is CAIRGSEGQNEQFF. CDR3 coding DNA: TGTGCCATCAGGGGGTCTGAGGGGCAGAATGAGCAGTTCTTC.

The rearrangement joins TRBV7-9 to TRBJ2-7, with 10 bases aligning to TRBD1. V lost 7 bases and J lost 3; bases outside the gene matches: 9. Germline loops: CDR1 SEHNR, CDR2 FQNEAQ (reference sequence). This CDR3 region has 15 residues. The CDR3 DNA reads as TGTGCCAGCACCGGACCGGGACAGGGGATCTACGAGCAGTACTTC. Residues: CASTGPGQGIYEQYF.

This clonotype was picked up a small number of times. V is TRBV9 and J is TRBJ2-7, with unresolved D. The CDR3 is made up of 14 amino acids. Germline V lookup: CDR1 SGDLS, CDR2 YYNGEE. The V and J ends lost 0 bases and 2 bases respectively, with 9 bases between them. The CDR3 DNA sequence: TGTGCCAGCAGCGTAGAGGCAGGCCCCTACGAGCAGTACTTC. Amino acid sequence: CASSVEAGPYEQYF.

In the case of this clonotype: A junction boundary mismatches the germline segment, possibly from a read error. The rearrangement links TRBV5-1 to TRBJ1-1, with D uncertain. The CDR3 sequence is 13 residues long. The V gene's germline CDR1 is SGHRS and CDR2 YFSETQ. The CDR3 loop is CAGSFHGMVEAFF. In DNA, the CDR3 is TGCGCCGGCAGCTTTCATGGTATGGTTGAAGCTTTCTTT.

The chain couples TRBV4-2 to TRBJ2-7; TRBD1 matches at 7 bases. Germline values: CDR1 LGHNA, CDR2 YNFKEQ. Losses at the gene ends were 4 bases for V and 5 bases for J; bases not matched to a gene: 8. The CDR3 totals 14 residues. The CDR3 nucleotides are TGTGCCAGCAGCCTCAGACAGGGTCAGGACGAGCAGTACTTC. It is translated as CASSLRQGQDEQYF.

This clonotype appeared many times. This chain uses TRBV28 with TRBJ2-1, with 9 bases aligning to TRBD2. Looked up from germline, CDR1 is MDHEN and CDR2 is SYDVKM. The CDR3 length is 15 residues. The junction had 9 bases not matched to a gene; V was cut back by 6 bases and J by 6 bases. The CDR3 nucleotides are TGTGCCAGCAGCCCCTCCGGGACTAGCCGCAATGAGCAGTTCTTC. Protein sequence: CASSPSGTSRNEQFF.

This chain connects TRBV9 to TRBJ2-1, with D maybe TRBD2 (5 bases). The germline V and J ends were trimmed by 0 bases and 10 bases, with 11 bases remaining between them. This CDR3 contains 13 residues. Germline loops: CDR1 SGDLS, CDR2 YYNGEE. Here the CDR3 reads CASSVVSGSEQFF. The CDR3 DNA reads TGTGCCAGCAGCGTAGTGTCGGGAAGCGAGCAGTTCTTC.

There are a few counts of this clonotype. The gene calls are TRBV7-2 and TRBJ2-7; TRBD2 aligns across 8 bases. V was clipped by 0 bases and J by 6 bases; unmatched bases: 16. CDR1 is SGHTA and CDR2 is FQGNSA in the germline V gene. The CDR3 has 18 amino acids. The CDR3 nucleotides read TGTGCCAGCAGCTTAGCCGCCGGGACTAGGAGACTGCAGTTCGAGCAGTACTTC. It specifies CASSLAAGTRRLQFEQYF.

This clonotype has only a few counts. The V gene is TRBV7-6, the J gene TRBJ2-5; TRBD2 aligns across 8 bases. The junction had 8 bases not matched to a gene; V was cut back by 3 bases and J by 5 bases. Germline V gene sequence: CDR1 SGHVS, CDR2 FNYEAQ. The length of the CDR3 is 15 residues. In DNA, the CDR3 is TGTGCCAGCAGCTTGAGTAGCGGGGCCAGTGAGACCCAGTACTTC. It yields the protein CASSLSSGASETQYF.

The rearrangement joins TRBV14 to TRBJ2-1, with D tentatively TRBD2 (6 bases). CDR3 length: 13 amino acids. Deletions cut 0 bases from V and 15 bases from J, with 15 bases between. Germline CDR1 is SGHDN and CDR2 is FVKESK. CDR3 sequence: CASSQDGRVAAFF. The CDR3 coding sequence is TGTGCCAGCAGCCAAGATGGGCGAGTAGCGGCGTTCTTC.

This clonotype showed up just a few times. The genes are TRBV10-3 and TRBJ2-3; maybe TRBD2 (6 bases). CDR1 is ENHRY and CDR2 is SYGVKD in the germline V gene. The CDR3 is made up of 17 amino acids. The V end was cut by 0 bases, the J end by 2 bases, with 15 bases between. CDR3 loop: CAISESASAIYTDTQYF. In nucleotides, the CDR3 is TGTGCCATCAGTGAGTCGGCTAGCGCAATATACACAGATACGCAGTATTTT.

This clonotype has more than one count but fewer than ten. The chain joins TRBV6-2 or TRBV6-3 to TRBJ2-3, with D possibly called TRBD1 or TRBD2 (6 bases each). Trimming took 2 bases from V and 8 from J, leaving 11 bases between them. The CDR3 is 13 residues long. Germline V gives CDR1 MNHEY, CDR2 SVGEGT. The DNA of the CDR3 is TGTGCCAGCAGTTACACCGGAGGGGGTACGCAGTATTTT. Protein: CASSYTGGGTQYF.

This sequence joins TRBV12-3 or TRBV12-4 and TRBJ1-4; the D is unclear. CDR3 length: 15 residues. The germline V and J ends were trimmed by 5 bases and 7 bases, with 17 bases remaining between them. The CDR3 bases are TGTGCCAGCAGTAGCCGGAAGGGAGGGCTTGAAAAACTGTTTTTT. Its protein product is CASSSRKGGLEKLFF.

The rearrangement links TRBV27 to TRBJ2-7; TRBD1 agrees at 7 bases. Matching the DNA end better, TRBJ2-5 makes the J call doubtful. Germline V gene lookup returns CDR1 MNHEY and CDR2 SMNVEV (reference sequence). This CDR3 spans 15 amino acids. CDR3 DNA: TGTGCCAGCAGCACCCGGACAGGCTTAGAAGAGACCCAGTACTTC. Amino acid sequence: CASSTRTGLEETQYF.

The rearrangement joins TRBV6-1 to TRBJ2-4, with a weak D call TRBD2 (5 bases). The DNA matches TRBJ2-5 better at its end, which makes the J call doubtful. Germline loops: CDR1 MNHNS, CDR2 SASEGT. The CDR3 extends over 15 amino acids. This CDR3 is CASSPRADIQETQYF. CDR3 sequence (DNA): TGTGCCAGCAGTCCCCGAGCGGATATTCAAGAGACCCAGTACTTC.

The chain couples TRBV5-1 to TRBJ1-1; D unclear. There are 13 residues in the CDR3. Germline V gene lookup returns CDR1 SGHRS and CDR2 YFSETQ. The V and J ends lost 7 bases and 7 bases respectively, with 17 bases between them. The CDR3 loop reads CASRGRTEGEAFF. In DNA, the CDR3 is TGCGCCAGCCGTGGACGGACTGAAGGTGAAGCTTTCTTT.